What follows are 17 T cell receptor beta chains derived from one specimen sequenced in a study of CD8 T cells in ankylosing spondylitis. Whole-study results and caveats: Seemingly characteristic of ankylosing spondylitis blood was a TCR beta motif consisting of under ten highly homologous variants.

The antigens for these receptors are not known. Using its own MiXCR run on the 5' RACE reads, TCRdb lists one record per CDR3 protein. Among roughly 470,000 distinct CDR3 sequences listed, roughly a quarter were seen once. Specimen: blood, either unsorted or a sorted T cell fraction (not recorded which). The receptors stem from a male donor with ankylosing spondylitis.

This clonotype was recorded a few times. The V and J genes are TRBV20-1 and TRBJ2-7; D gene unclear. V lost 4 bases to trimming and J lost 6 bases, with 13 bases between them. Germline lookup yields CDR1 DFQATT and CDR2 SNEGSKA (reference sequence). The CDR3 length is 12 residues. The CDR3 DNA reads as TGCAGTGCTAACCAGGTGACTGGCGAGCAGTACGTC. Translated: CSANQVTGEQYV.

This clonotype occurred a few times. The V call is TRBV4-2, the J call TRBJ1-6, with 10 bases matching TRBD1. V shed 6 bases and J 15 bases; nucleotides not matched to a gene: 11. The CDR3 loop spans 14 amino acids. Germline V gives CDR1 LGHNA, CDR2 YNFKEQ. The CDR3 region is CASRKTGGSLLLHF. Here the CDR3 DNA reads TGTGCCAGCAGGAAGACAGGGGGCTCCCTCCTCCTCCACTTT.

The rearrangement links TRBV30 to TRBJ1-1, with 7 bases that match TRBD1. The V gene's germline CDR1 is GTSNPN and CDR2 SVGIG (reference sequence). The CDR3 loop spans 15 amino acids. Trimming took 1 base from V and 3 from J; bases not matched to a gene: 8. CDR3: CAWSGRTGGDTEAFF. The CDR3 DNA reads as TGTGCCTGGAGTGGAAGGACAGGTGGGGACACTGAAGCTTTCTTT. The full variable domain, in which reference TRBV30 and TRBJ1-1 provide the parts outside the CDR3, is SQTIHQWPATLVQPVGSPLSLECTVEGTSNPNLYWYRQAAGRGLQLLFYSVGIGQISSEVPQNLSASRPQDRQFILSSKKLLLSDSGFYLCAWSGRTGGDTEAFFGQGTRLTVV.

CDR3 loop: CASSPHSTESYEQYF. In DNA, the CDR3 is TGTGCCAGCAGCCCACACTCGACAGAATCCTACGAGCAGTACTTC. The rearrangement uses TRBV7-9 and TRBJ2-7; D is possibly TRBD1 (5 bases). V lost 5 bases and J 1 base, leaving 15 bases between the germline ends. The CDR3 covers 15 residues. The V gene's germline CDR1 is SEHNR and CDR2 FQNEAQ (reference sequence).

The V call is TRBV5-6, the J call TRBJ2-1, with 10 bases identical to TRBD2. The CDR3 is made up of 16 amino acids. CDR1 is SGHDT, CDR2 YYEEEE, per germline. V lost 0 bases to trimming and J lost 7 bases; unmatched junction nucleotides: 7. This CDR3 is CASSLVVAGGLNEQFF. As DNA, the CDR3 is TGTGCCAGCAGCTTGGTGGTAGCGGGAGGTCTGAATGAGCAGTTCTTC.

The chain carries TRBV4-1 and TRBJ2-3; 12 bases map to TRBD1. This CDR3 is built from 17 residues. V lost 3 bases, J lost 3 bases, and 7 bases stayed unmatched. Germline V CDR1 and CDR2: MGHRA, YSYEKL. DNA for the CDR3: TGCGCCAGCAGCCAGGGGACAGGGGGCAGTTTAACAGATACGCAGTATTTT. Translating it yields CASSQGTGGSLTDTQYF.

The J gene is TRBJ1-4, the V gene TRBV6-6, with 7 bases lining up with TRBD1. Germline V gene lookup returns CDR1 MNHNY and CDR2 SVGAGI (reference sequence). The CDR3 spans 13 residues. The V and J ends lost 5 bases and 8 bases, in that order; junction bases with no gene match: 5. CDR3 sequence reads: CASSTRDSEKLFF. The CDR3 coding sequence is TGTGCCAGCAGTACCCGGGACAGCGAAAAACTGTTTTTT.

This clonotype was counted a few times. This chain uses TRBV28 with TRBJ2-6, with 8 bases matching TRBD1. Unmatched junction bases numbered 9, after V lost 4 bases and J lost 4 bases. Germline assignment: CDR1 MDHEN and CDR2 SYDVKM. The CDR3 spans 17 residues. CDR3 in amino acids: CASSSDRGISGANVLTF. The CDR3 DNA sequence: TGTGCCAGCAGTTCTGACAGGGGAATATCCGGGGCCAACGTCCTGACTTTC.

Only a few counts were recorded for this clonotype. The J gene is TRBJ1-4, the V gene TRBV7-8; a weak D match, TRBD1 (5 bases). The V gene lost 5 bases and the J gene lost 5 bases, with 18 bases spanning the gap. Germline values: CDR1 SGHVS, CDR2 FQNEAQ. CDR3 size: 16 residues. The CDR3 reads CASSPSGGGANEKLFF. The CDR3 DNA reads TGTGCCAGCAGCCCCTCGGGCGGCGGGGCCAATGAAAAACTGTTTTTT.

Only a few counts were recorded for this clonotype. The genes are TRBV7-2 and TRBJ1-2; D call uncertain. The CDR3 consists of 15 residues. The germline V and J ends were trimmed by 1 base and 8 bases, with 17 bases remaining between them. Germline-derived CDR1 and CDR2 are SGHTA and FQGNSA. The CDR3 here is CASSLGVAPPSGYTF. CDR3 bases: TGTGCCAGCAGCTTAGGGGTCGCACCACCCTCCGGCTACACCTTC.

Only a few counts were recorded for this clonotype. The gene calls are TRBV27 and TRBJ1-1; 8 bases match TRBD1. The J segment lost 0 bases and the V segment lost 6 bases, leaving 15 bases of the junction unmatched. The germline V gene has CDR1 MNHEY and CDR2 SMNVEV (reference sequence). CDR3 size: 18 residues. In DNA form, the CDR3 reads TGTGCCAGCAGACGTTTCCAGGGGGCAGGGTCTATGAACACTGAAGCTTTCTTT. Protein product: CASRRFQGAGSMNTEAFF.

J is TRBJ2-3 and V is TRBV20-1, with D possibly TRBD2 on 6 matching bases. This CDR3 region has 15 residues. Trimming took 0 bases from V and 3 from J, leaving 13 bases between them. The germline gives CDR1 DFQATT, CDR2 SNEGSKA (reference sequence). The CDR3 sequence: CSARDTGEATDTQYF. The CDR3 DNA reads TGCAGTGCTAGAGATACCGGGGAGGCAACAGATACGCAGTATTTT.

This clonotype was counted between two and nine times. V and J are TRBV2 and TRBJ2-1; 7 nucleotides line up with TRBD1. V dropped 6 bases and J dropped 8; count of bases not matched to a gene: 7. The CDR3 has 13 residues. From germline, CDR1 is SNHLY and CDR2 FYNNEI. CDR3 loop: CASRPTGADEQFF. DNA of the CDR3: TGTGCCAGCAGACCTACAGGGGCGGATGAGCAGTTCTTC.

The chain carries TRBV25-1 and TRBJ2-7, with D perhaps matching TRBD1 (6 bases). The V and J ends lost 6 bases and 1 base respectively, with 13 bases between them. This CDR3 comprises 14 residues. Germline assignment: CDR1 MGHDK and CDR2 SYGVNS. CDR3 DNA: TGTGCCAGCAGACCTACAAGGGGGTCCTACGAGCAGTACTTC. It is translated as CASRPTRGSYEQYF.

This clonotype occurred a few times. The rearrangement links TRBV5-6 to TRBJ2-2; the D is unclear. V was clipped by 4 bases and J by 4 bases, with 11 bases between them. The CDR3 extends over 14 amino acids. CDR1 is SGHDT and CDR2 is YYEEEE in the germline V gene. Written as DNA, the CDR3 is TGTGCCAGCAGCCTCATACTGGGCACCGGGGAGCTGTTTTTT. This encodes CASSLILGTGELFF.

The chain's CDR3 is CASSWTGQTTDTQYF. CDR3 bases: TGCGCCAGCAGCTGGACGGGACAGACTACAGATACGCAGTATTTT. This chain links TRBV5-1 with TRBJ2-3, with 7 bases that match TRBD1. The CDR3 contains 15 residues. The V segment lost 3 bases and the J segment 3 bases; nucleotides outside the gene matches: 7. Germline CDR1 and CDR2: SGHRS and YFSETQ.

This clonotype was picked up one time. This chain links TRBV7-6 with TRBJ2-7; TRBD1 matches at 7 bases. This CDR3 region has 15 residues. With 6 bases clipped from V and 2 bases from J, the junction kept 10 bases outside the gene matches. The germline CDR1 and CDR2 sequences are SGHVS and FNYEAQ. The CDR3 DNA sequence: TGTGCCAGCAGTGAACAGGGGATAAGCCCCTACGAGCAGTACTTC. This sequence encodes CASSEQGISPYEQYF.